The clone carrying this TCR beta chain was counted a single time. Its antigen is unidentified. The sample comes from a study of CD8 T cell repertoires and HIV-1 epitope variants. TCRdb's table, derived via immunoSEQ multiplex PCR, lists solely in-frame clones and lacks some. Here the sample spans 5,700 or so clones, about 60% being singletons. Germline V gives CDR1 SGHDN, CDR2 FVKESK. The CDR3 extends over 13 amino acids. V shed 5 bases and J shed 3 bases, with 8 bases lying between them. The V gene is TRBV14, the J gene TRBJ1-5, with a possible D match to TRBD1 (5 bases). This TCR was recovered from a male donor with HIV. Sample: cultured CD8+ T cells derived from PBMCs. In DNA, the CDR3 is TGTGCCAGCAGCTGGGGCCTCAATCAGCCCCAGCATTTT. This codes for CASSWGLNQPQHF.